The present T cell receptor (beta chain) was sequenced within a study of cytomegalovirus exposure and HLA in healthy donors. Whole-study findings and limits: A missense variant in DCLRE1C was later tied to TCR beta V- and J-gene trimming. According to the study, roughly 160 TCR beta chains were cytomegalovirus-associated.

Germline lookup yields CDR1 SGHDT and CDR2 YYEEEE. This CDR3 is 11 amino acids long. Trimming took 4 bases from V and 10 from J; bases not matched to a gene: 3. With 60 Vbeta and 13 Jbeta primers, the PCR was carried out. Sequenced by immunoSEQ multiplex PCR; TCRdb stores in-frame clones only, minus some. The sample contains some 150,000 clones, 65% to 90% of which appear only once. Concerning this clone: The antigen remains unidentified.

The origin of this receptor is a young woman in good health and CMV-seronegative. This chain links TRBV5-6 with TRBJ2-3; TRBD2 matches 7 bases. The material sequenced was PBMCs. CDR3 in DNA: TGTGCCAGCAGCGGGACTAAGGCGCAGTATTTT. It translates to CASSGTKAQYF.